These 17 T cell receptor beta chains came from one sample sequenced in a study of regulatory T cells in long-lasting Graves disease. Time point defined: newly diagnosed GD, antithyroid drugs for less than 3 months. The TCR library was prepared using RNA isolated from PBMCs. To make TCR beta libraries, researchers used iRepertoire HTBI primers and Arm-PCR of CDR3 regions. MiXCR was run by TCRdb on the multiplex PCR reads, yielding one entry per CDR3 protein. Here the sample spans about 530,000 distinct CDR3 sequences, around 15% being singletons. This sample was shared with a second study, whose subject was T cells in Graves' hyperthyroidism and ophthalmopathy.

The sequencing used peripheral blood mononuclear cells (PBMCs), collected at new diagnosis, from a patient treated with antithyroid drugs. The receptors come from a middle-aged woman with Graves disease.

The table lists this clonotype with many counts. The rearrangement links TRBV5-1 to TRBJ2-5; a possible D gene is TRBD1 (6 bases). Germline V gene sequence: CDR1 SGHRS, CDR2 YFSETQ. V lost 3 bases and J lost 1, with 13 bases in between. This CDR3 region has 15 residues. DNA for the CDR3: TGCGCCAGCAGCTCGACCGACAGGCCCCAAGAGACCCAGTACTTC. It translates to CASSSTDRPQETQYF.

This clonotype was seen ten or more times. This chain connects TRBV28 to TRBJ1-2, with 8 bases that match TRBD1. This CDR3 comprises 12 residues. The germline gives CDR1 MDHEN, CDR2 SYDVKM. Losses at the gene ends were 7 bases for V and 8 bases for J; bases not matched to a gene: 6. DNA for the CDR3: TGTGCCAGCACTCTTGGGACAGGAGGCTACACCTTC. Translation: CASTLGTGGYTF.

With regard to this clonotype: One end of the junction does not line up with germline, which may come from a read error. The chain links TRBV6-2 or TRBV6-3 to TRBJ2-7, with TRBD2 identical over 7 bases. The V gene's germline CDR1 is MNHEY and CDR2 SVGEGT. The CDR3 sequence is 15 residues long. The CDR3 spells CASRYSGGGNYEQYF. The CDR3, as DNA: TGTGCCAGCAGATACTCGGGAGGTGGCAACTACGAGCAGTACTTC.

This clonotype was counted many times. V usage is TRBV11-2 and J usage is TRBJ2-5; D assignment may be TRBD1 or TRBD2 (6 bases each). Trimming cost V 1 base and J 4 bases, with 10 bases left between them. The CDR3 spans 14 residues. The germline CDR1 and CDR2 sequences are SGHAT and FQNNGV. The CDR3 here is CASSLGLGGETQYF. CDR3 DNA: TGTGCCAGCAGCTTAGGACTAGGGGGAGAGACCCAGTACTTC. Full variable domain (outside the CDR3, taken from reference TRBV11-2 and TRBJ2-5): EAGVAQSPRYKIIEKRQSVAFWCNPISGHATLYWYQQILGQGPKLLIQFQNNGVVDDSQLPKDRFSAERLKGVDSTLKIQPAKLEDSAVYLCASSLGLGGETQYFGPGTRLLVL.

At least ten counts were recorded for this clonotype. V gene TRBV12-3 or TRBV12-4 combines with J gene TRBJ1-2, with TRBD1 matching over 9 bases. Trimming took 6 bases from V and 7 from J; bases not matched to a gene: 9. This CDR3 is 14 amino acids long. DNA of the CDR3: TGTGCCAGCAGGGCCCCCGGGACAGGGACTGGCTACACCTTC. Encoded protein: CASRAPGTGTGYTF.

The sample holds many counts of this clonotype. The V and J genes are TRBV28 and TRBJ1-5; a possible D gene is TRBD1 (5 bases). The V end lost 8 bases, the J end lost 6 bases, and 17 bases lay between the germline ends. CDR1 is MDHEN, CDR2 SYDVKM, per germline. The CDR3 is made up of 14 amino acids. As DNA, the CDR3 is TGTGCCAGCGGGGACGCAGGGAGGGCTCAGCCCCAGCATTTT. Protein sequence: CASGDAGRAQPQHF. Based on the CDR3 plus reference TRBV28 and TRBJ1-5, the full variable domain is DVKVTQSSRYLVKRTGEKVFLECVQDMDHENMFWYRQDPGLGLRLIYFSYDVKMKEKGDIPEGYSVSREKKERFSLILESASTNQTSMYLCASGDAGRAQPQHFGDGTRLSIL.

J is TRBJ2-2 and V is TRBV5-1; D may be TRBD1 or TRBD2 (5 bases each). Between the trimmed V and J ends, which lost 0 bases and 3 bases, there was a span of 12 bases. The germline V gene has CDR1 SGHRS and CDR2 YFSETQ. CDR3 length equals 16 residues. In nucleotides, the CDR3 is TGCGCCAGCAGCTTGGCCAGTGGGGGTGACACCGGGGAGCTGTTTTTT. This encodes CASSLASGGDTGELFF.

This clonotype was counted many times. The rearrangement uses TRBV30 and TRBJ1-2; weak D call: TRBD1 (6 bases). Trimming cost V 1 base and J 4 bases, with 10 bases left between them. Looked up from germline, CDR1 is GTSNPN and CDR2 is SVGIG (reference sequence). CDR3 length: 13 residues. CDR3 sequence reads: CAWSAGQLYGYTF. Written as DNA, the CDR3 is TGTGCCTGGAGTGCGGGACAACTCTATGGCTACACCTTC.

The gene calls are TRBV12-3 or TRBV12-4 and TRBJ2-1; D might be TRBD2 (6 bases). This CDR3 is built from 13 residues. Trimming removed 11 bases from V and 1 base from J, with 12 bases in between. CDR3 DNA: TGTGCCGTTGGCGGGAAATCCTACAATGAGCAGTTCTTC. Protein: CAVGGKSYNEQFF.

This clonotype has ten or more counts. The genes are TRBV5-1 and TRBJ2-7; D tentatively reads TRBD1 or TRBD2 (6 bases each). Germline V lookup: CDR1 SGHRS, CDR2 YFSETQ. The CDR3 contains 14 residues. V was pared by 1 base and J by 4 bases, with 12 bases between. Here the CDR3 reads CASSLPGEAYEQYF. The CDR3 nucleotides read TGCGCCAGCAGCTTGCCAGGGGAGGCGTACGAGCAGTACTTC.

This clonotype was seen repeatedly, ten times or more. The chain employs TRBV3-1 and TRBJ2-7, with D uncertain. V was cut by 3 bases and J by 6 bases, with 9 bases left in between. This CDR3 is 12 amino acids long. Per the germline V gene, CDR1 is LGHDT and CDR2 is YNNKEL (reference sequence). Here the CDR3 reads CASSQASFEQYF. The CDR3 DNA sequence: TGTGCCAGCAGCCAGGCGAGTTTCGAGCAGTACTTC.

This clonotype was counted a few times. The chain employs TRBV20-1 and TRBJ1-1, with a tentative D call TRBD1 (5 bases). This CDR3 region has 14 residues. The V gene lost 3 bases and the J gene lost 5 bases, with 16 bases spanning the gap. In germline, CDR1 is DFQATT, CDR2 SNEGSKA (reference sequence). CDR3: CSARGGSALTEAFF. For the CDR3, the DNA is TGCAGTGCTAGGGGGGGGTCGGCACTGACTGAAGCTTTCTTT.

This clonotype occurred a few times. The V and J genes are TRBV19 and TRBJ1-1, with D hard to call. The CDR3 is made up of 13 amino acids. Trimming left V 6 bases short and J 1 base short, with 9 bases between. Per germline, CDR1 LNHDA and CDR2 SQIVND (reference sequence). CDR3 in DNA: TGTGCCAGTAGAATACGGGGGAACACTGAAGCTTTCTTT. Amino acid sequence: CASRIRGNTEAFF.

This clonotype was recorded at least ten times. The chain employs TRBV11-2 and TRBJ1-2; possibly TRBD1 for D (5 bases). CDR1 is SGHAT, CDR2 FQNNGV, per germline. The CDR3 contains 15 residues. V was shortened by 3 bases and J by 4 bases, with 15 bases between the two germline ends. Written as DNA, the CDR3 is TGTGCCAGCAGCTTCAATTTTGCGGGGGGCTATGGCTACACCTTC. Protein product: CASSFNFAGGYGYTF.

CDR3 protein: CSGGGGGGTEAFF. CDR3 DNA: TGCAGCGGGGGGGGGGGAGGTGGGACTGAAGCTTTCTTT. The chain combines TRBV29-1 with TRBJ1-1; weak D call: TRBD1 (5 bases). Germline V lookup: CDR1 SQVTM, CDR2 ANQGSEA. Trimming removed 7 bases at V and 5 bases at J, with 17 bases between. This CDR3 contains 13 residues.

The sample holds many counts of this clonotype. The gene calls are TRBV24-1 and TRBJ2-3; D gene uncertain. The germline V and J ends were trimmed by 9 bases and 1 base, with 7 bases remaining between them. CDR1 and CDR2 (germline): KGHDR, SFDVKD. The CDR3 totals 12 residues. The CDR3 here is CATAGGTDTQYF. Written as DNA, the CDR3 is TGTGCCACCGCAGGAGGCACAGATACGCAGTATTTT.

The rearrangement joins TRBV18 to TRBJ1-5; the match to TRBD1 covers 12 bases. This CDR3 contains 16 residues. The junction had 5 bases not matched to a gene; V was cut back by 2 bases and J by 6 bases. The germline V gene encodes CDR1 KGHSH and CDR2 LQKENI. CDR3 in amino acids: CASSPMGQGAVQPQHF. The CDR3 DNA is TGTGCCAGCTCACCAATGGGACAGGGGGCCGTTCAGCCCCAGCATTTT.